This is a list of T cell receptor beta chains from one sample in a study of tumor and adjacent non-tumor tissue in lung cancer. TCRdb passed the multiplex PCR reads through MiXCR, listing each CDR3 protein once. The table records 200,000 or so distinct CDR3 sequences, approximately 74% of them present only once. Sequences were obtained from lung tumor tissue. These receptors came from a man aged 60 to 75 with non-small cell lung cancer. CDR3s include the opening cysteine and the closing phenylalanine or tryptophan. D genes are given only for firm matches. Only some rows state a clone size, as once, few, many or a class for expanded clones.

abundance	d_gene	j_gene	v_gene	CDR3nt	CDR3aa
-	-	TRBJ2-5	TRBV7-9	TGTGCCAGCAGCCTATACTCGACAGCGGAGACCCAGTACTTC	CASSLYSTAETQYF
-	TRBD1	TRBJ1-4	TRBV27	TGTGCCAGCAGTCTACAGGGGGCTCGGGAAAAAGTGTTTTTT	CASSLQGAREKVFF
-	-	TRBJ2-7	TRBV6-2/TRBV6-3	TGTGCCAGCAGTGATCCCATGTGGGTGCAGTACTTC	CASSDPMWVQYF
-	-	TRBJ1-5	TRBV29-1	TGCAGCGTTGGGGGACTTCGGGTGTGCCACAGCAGGGCCAATCAGCCCCAGCATTTT	CSVGGLRVCHSRANQPQHF
-	-	TRBJ2-3	TRBV5-4	TGTGCCAGCGGCAAGGATATTACTAGAACTAGCATAGATACGCAGTATTTT	CASGKDITRTSIDTQYF
-	TRBD1	TRBJ1-5	TRBV29-1	TGCAGAGTTGGGGGACTTCGGGTGTGCCACGACAGGGCCAATCAGCGCCAGCATTTT	CRVGGLRVCHDRANQRQHF
-	-	TRBJ2-3	TRBV5-1	TGCGCCAGCAGCTTGGGGGCACTAGCTGGGTCGGGAGATACACAGTATTTT	CASSLGALAGSGDTQYF
-	TRBD1	TRBJ2-5	TRBV5-5	TGTGCCAGCAGCGCGCCGGGACAGGGGAAGGGAGAGACCCAGTACTTC	CASSAPGQGKGETQYF
-	TRBD2	TRBJ2-3	TRBV4-2	TGTGCCAGCAGCCAAGATAAGAGCGGGGGGGCCGGAACGGATACGCAGTATTTT	CASSQDKSGGAGTDTQYF
once	-	TRBJ1-2	TRBV18	TGTGCCAGCTCACCATTTGAGGTGGGCAGGGGCCATTCTGGTTACACCTTC	CASSPFEVGRGHSGYTF
once	-	TRBJ2-4	TRBV20-1	TGCTGCCAGGCCCCCAGGCCACGGGGAAACATTCAGTACTTC	CCQAPRPRGNIQYF
-	TRBD1	TRBJ1-2	TRBV11-2	TGTCCCAGCAGCGTCCCCTCTGGACAGGGGGCTGGCTACACCTTC	CPSSVPSGQGAGYTF
-	-	TRBJ1-2	TRBV11-2	TGTGCCAGCAGCTTAATGATTGGGAATTATTGTGGCTACACCTTC	CASSLMIGNYCGYTF
-	TRBD2	TRBJ2-2	TRBV6-2/TRBV6-3	TGTGCCAGCATAGCGGGAAATACCGGGGAGCTGTTGTTC	CASIAGNTGELLF
-	-	TRBJ2-5	TRBV7-9	TGTGCCAGCAGCTTAGAAGAAGAGACCCAGTACTTC	CASSLEEETQYF
-	TRBD2	TRBJ2-3	TRBV28	TGTGCCAGCAGTTTCCCAAGCGGGGCAGTTCCTACGCAGTATTTT	CASSFPSGAVPTQYF
-	-	TRBJ1-4	TRBV5-1	TGCGCCAGCAGCTTGGATCAAAATAATGAAAAACTGTTTTTT	CASSLDQNNEKLFF
-	TRBD2	TRBJ2-3	TRBV11-3	TGTACCAGCAGCCTGTTGACGGGGGGGAGAACAGATACGCAGTATTTT	CTSSLLTGGRTDTQYF
many	TRBD2	TRBJ2-7	TRBV6-6	TGTGCCAGCAGTTACGGGGCGGGGGTAAACGAGCAGTACTTC	CASSYGAGVNEQYF
-	-	TRBJ1-5	TRBV20-1	TGCAGCACTATAACGTATCAGGAGCAGCCCCAGCATTTT	CSTITYQEQPQHF
many	-	TRBJ2-3	TRBV5-1	TGCGCCAGCAGCTTGGGTTACAGAGATACGCAGTATTTT	CASSLGYRDTQYF
-	-	TRBJ2-7	TRBV20-1	TGCAATGCTAGAGCGCGGGGAATTACGGCACTTTCAAATACCTACGAGCAGTACTTC	CNARARGITALSNTYEQYF
few	-	TRBJ2-1	TRBV11-2	TGTGCCAGCAGCCCAATAAGGCGCAGGGGCCATTACAATGAGCAGTTCTTC	CASSPIRRRGHYNEQFF
-	TRBD2	TRBJ2-5	TRBV11-2	TGTACCAGCAGCTCGGGGCAGGGACTAGCGGCACAAGAGACCCAATACTTC	CTSSSGQGLAAQETQYF
-	-	TRBJ2-2	TRBV20-1	TGCAGTGCTGGCCAGTGGGGGTGCACCGGGGAGCTGTTTTTT	CSAGQWGCTGELFF
-	-	TRBJ2-3	TRBV5-4	TGTGCCAGCAGCCCCGGGGCTAGCACAGATACGGAGTATTTT	CASSPGASTDTEYF
-	-	TRBJ2-4	TRBV29-1	TGCAGCGCCGAAGAGGAGGGATTTCAGTACTTC	CSAEEEGFQYF
-	TRBD1	TRBJ2-3	TRBV6-6	TGTGCCAGCCCTTACCTGGGACAGAGCACAGATACGCAGTATTTT	CASPYLGQSTDTQYF
few	TRBD1	TRBJ1-3	TRBV28	TGTGCCAGCGGGACCCGGACAGGGAGGTCTGGAAACTCCATATATTTT	CASGTRTGRSGNSIYF
once	-	TRBJ1-1	TRBV4-3	TGCGCCAACAGCCAAGGGCAGGGGTATGGAGCTTTCTTT	CANSQGQGYGAFF
-	-	TRBJ2-1	TRBV2	TGTGCCAGCCGGACGGTTACCTACAATGAGCAGTTCTTC	CASRTVTYNEQFF
many	TRBD2	TRBJ2-1	TRBV11-2	TGTGCCAGCAGCTTAGCGGGGGGGCCTGCTGTAAATGAGCAGTTCTTC	CASSLAGGPAVNEQFF
-	-	TRBJ2-3	TRBV20-1	TGCAGTGCTAGACCCAGCCTTACTCCAAATGGGGTAGGAGATACGCACTATTTT	CSARPSLTPNGVGDTHYF
many	TRBD1	TRBJ1-1	TRBV11-3	TGTGCCAGCAGCTTATCAGGACAGGGGGCCTATGGAGCTTTCTTT	CASSLSGQGAYGAFF
few	TRBD2	TRBJ2-7	TRBV20-1	TGCAGTGCTAGAACGGCTAGCGGCTCCTACGAGCAGTACTTC	CSARTASGSYEQYF
-	-	TRBJ2-3	TRBV5-1	TGCGCCAGCAGCCCCGGCGCGGTAGGGACAGATACGCAGTATTTT	CASSPGAVGTDTQYF
-	TRBD1	TRBJ2-7	TRBV20-1	TGCAGTGCTACCACCTTCATTCGACAGGGCGGCGGGTACGAGCAGTACTTC	CSATTFIRQGGGYEQYF
many	-	TRBJ2-1	TRBV20-1	TGCAGTGCTAGAGATGAGGGGATTACCTACAATGAGCAGTTCTTC	CSARDEGITYNEQFF
-	-	TRBJ2-5	TRBV20-1	TGCAGTGCCCTAGTAGCCGGTGCTCTCCAAGAGACCCAGTATTTC	CSALVAGALQETQYF
-	-	TRBJ1-5	TRBV10-2	TGCACCAGCAGTGAGGCGACATCCAGCAATCAGCTCCAGCATTTT	CTSSEATSSNQLQHF
-	TRBD2	TRBJ2-2	TRBV6-5	TGTGCCAGCCAAGGGAGACTAGCGGGAGGAGGGGAGCTGTTTTTT	CASQGRLAGGGELFF
-	-	TRBJ1-1	TRBV11-2	TGTGCCAGCAGCTCATACTTCAACACTGAAGCTTTCTTT	CASSSYFNTEAFF
few	-	TRBJ1-2	TRBV6-2/TRBV6-3	TGTGCCAACAGTACACAAGGACAGACGAGCTACACCTTC	CANSTQGQTSYTF
-	-	TRBJ2-2	TRBV20-1	TGCGGTGCTAGAGTTGGAGGTGCAAACACCGGGAAGCTGTTTTTT	CGARVGGANTGKLFF
-	TRBD1	TRBJ2-7	TRBV4-2	TGTGCCAGCATCGGAGGGACAGGGGACTACGAGCAGTACTTC	CASIGGTGDYEQYF
-	-	TRBJ2-1	TRBV6-1	TGTGCCAGCAGCCTACGAGGGAGCCCCTACAATGAGCAGTTTTTC	CASSLRGSPYNEQFF
-	-	TRBJ1-2	TRBV12-3/TRBV12-4	TGTGCCAGCACCCCAGGACGTTCCTATATCTACATCTTC	CASTPGRSYIYIF
few	TRBD2	TRBJ2-7	TRBV20-1	TGCAGTGCTAATGTCGGGACTAAAGCCTACGAGCAGTACTTC	CSANVGTKAYEQYF